This TCR beta chain was captured by sequencing in a study of early T cells in non-severe SARS-CoV-2 infection. Study at large: Alpha and beta chains were unpaired, from unsorted whole-blood bulk RNA.

As for this clonotype: The antigen is unknown.

MiXCR was run by TCRdb on the 5' RACE reads, yielding one entry per CDR3 protein. This table has under 70,000 distinct CDR3 sequences, approximately 6.1% appearing once. V lost 6 bases, J lost 5 bases, and 11 bases stayed unmatched. CDR1 and CDR2 from the germline V gene are MDHEN and SYDVKM. The CDR3 runs to 16 residues. General study results and limits: Private and CD4 specificities were missed by VDJdb matching, skewed to anti-spike CD8.

V and J are TRBV28 and TRBJ2-3; the match to TRBD1 covers 10 bases. This clonotype was sampled from an adult who was a healthcare worker with PCR-confirmed SARS-CoV-2 infection or an uninfected control (not recorded which). The source was whole blood, collected at baseline. The CDR3 DNA sequence: TGTGCCAGCAGCAAACGGGGGACAGGGGCGGGAGATACGCAGTATTTT. Protein: CASSKRGTGAGDTQYF.